This is a list of T cell receptor beta chains from one sample in a study of T cell responses to AZD1222 COVID-19 vaccine. Profiling relied on immunoSEQ multiplex PCR, and the TCRdb table lists in-frame clones only, not all of them. The sample has under 150,000 clones, roughly 89% seen once; the top ten hold about 4.8%. Sequences were derived from peripheral blood, sampled on day 0 of AZD1222 vaccination. These TCRs come from an adult in good health. Each CDR3 is given with its conserved first and last residue. The D gene is left open where the match is weak. Only part of the rows carry a size: once, few, many, or a class if the clone is expanded.

j_call d_call clone_size v_call cdr3_aa cdr3_nt
TRBJ1-6 TRBD1 . TRBV5-4 CASSLGGQEHSPLHF TGTGCCAGCAGCTTGGGGGGACAGGAGCATTCACCCCTCCACTTT
TRBJ2-5 TRBD2 . TRBV2 CASRGLAAQETQYF TGTGCCAGCAGGGGACTAGCGGCCCAAGAGACCCAGTACTTC
TRBJ2-7 . . TRBV28 CASIGSYEQYF TGTGCCAGCATCGGGAGCTACGAGCAGTACTTC
TRBJ2-1 TRBD2 . TRBV7-2 CASSLSSGGMNEQFF TGTGCCAGCAGCTTAAGTAGCGGGGGGATGAATGAGCAGTTCTTC
TRBJ1-1 TRBD1 . TRBV6-5 CASSRSGTGGTEAFF TGTGCCAGCAGTCGCTCCGGGACAGGGGGGACTGAAGCTTTCTTT
TRBJ1-5 . few TRBV4-2 CASSTIDNQPQHF TGTGCCAGCAGTACGATAGACAATCAGCCCCAGCATTTT
TRBJ2-7 . . TRBV6-2/TRBV6-3 CASSPLLLLEQYF TGTGCCAGCAGTCCCCTACTCCTCCTCGAGCAGTACTTC
TRBJ2-1 TRBD2 . TRBV24-1 CATSDAGTSGLSSYNEQFF TGTGCCACCAGTGATGCCGGGACTAGCGGGTTGAGCTCCTACAATGAGCAGTTCTTC
TRBJ2-2 . . TRBV28 CASCSPALAGRPGELFF TGTGCCAGCTGTTCCCCCGCCCTCGCGGGACGTCCCGGGGAGCTGTTTTTT
TRBJ2-5 . . TRBV21-1 CASSKFAGELLQETQYF TGTGCCAGCAGCAAATTTGCGGGAGAGCTCCTCCAAGAGACCCAGTACTTC
TRBJ1-2 . . TRBV2 CASREGVDYGYTF TGTGCCAGCAGGGAAGGGGTGGACTATGGCTACACCTTC
TRBJ2-5 TRBD1 . TRBV5-4 CASSKRQGKETQYF TGTGCCAGCAGCAAACGACAGGGAAAAGAGACCCAGTACTTC
TRBJ1-2 . . TRBV19 CASSPEGGGYGYTF TGTGCCAGTAGTCCCGAAGGTGGGGGCTATGGCTACACCTTC
TRBJ1-1 TRBD1 . TRBV3-1/TRBV3-2 CASSGTGQGEAFF TGTGCCAGCAGCGGGACCGGACAGGGCGAAGCTTTCTTT
TRBJ1-1 . . TRBV12-3/TRBV12-4 CASSPPQPTEAFF TGTGCCAGCAGTCCCCCGCAGCCGACTGAAGCTTTCTTT
TRBJ2-2 . . TRBV29-1 CSVETTGFTGELFF TGCAGCGTCGAAACAACAGGGTTTACCGGGGAGCTGTTTTTT
TRBJ2-7 TRBD1 once TRBV28 CASSPTGTYEQYF TGTGCCAGCAGCCCGACAGGGACCTACGAGCAGTACTTC
TRBJ1-2 TRBD1 . TRBV7-2 CASSLDQTGGYGYTF TGTGCCAGCAGCTTAGACCAGACAGGGGGCTATGGCTACACCTTC
TRBJ2-7 . . TRBV24-1 CATSDGGKESYEQYF TGTGCCACCAGTGATGGAGGGAAGGAGTCCTACGAGCAGTACTTC
TRBJ2-5 . . TRBV7-6 CASSATGLETQYF TGTGCCAGCAGCGCCACAGGGTTGGAGACCCAGTACTTC
TRBJ1-1 . . TRBV4-1 CASSQVVENTEAFF TGCGCCAGCAGCCAAGTTGTCGAGAACACTGAAGCTTTCTTT
TRBJ2-2 TRBD1 . TRBV7-2 CASSPWDRGSGELFF TGTGCCAGCAGCCCGTGGGACAGGGGTTCCGGGGAGCTGTTTTTT
TRBJ1-5 TRBD1 . TRBV5-3 CAKYRGPARNQPQHF TGTGCCAAATACAGGGGGCCGGCAAGGAATCAGCCCCAGCATTTT
TRBJ1-6 TRBD1 . TRBV11-3 CASSSSGTGSSPLHF TGTGCCAGCAGCTCTTCCGGGACAGGGAGTTCACCCCTCCACTTT
TRBJ2-2 TRBD2 . TRBV2 CASNLPLAGGLSGELFF TGTGCCAGCAATCTACCCTTAGCGGGGGGCCTATCCGGGGAGCTGTTTTTT
TRBJ1-4 TRBD1 few TRBV6-6 CASSRTGTGEEKLFF TGTGCCAGCAGTAGGACCGGGACAGGGGAGGAAAAACTGTTTTTT
TRBJ2-2 . . TRBV5-4 CASGGGGTGELFF TGTGCCAGCGGCGGAGGAGGCACCGGGGAGCTGTTTTTT
TRBJ1-3 . . TRBV28 CASSLAGSSGNTIYF TGTGCCAGCAGTTTGGCAGGCAGCTCTGGAAACACCATATATTTT
TRBJ2-1 . . TRBV29-1 CSVGLGEQFF TGCAGCGTGGGGTTGGGTGAGCAGTTCTTC
TRBJ2-3 . . TRBV3-1/TRBV3-2 CASSQKGVTDTQYF TGTGCCAGCAGCCAAAAAGGGGTTACAGATACGCAGTATTTT
TRBJ1-2 . once TRBV24-1 CATSDPDRFYGYTF TGTGCCACCAGTGATCCCGACAGGTTCTATGGCTACACCTTC
TRBJ1-4 . . TRBV11-2 CASSPSGWTNEKLFF TGTGCCAGCAGCCCTTCCGGATGGACTAATGAAAAACTGTTTTTT
TRBJ2-7 TRBD2 . TRBV10-2 CATKPGTRSYEQYF TGCGCCACCAAGCCCGGGACTAGGAGCTACGAGCAGTACTTC
TRBJ2-5 . . TRBV5-5 CASSWAVQETQYF TGTGCCAGCAGCTGGGCAGTCCAAGAGACCCAGTACTTC
TRBJ2-1 . . TRBV2 CASSEGYNEQFF TGTGCCAGCAGTGAAGGGTACAATGAGCAGTTCTTC
TRBJ2-1 TRBD2 once TRBV18 CASSPSRGGDNEQFF TGTGCCAGCTCACCAAGCCGGGGGGGGGACAATGAGCAGTTCTTC
TRBJ2-7 TRBD1 . TRBV19 CASSNPGTEHSYEQYF TGTGCCAGTAGTAATCCCGGGACAGAGCACTCCTACGAGCAGTACTTC
TRBJ1-2 . . TRBV19 CASSIEGGSGYTF TGTGCCAGTAGTATTGAGGGAGGAAGCGGCTACACCTTC
TRBJ1-4 . . TRBV18 CASSPLQGRIEEKLFF TGTGCCAGCTCACCACTCCAGGGACGAATTGAGGAAAAACTGTTTTTT
TRBJ1-1 TRBD1 once TRBV4-2 CASRRDSDQAFF TGTGCCAGCAGACGGGACAGTGATCAAGCTTTCTTT
TRBJ2-1 . . TRBV19 CASSSGTPYNEQFF TGTGCCAGTTCGTCCGGGACACCCTACAATGAGCAGTTCTTC
TRBJ2-7 . . TRBV7-9 CASSSTRTASYEQYF TGTGCCAGCAGCTCTACGAGGACGGCTTCCTACGAGCAGTACTTC
TRBJ1-5 . . TRBV6-2/TRBV6-3 CASSYSRTAYQPQHF TGTGCCAGCAGTTATTCTAGGACAGCCTATCAGCCCCAGCATTTT
TRBJ1-1 TRBD1 . TRBV7-9 CASSPRDRNTEAFF TGTGCCAGCAGCCCCCGGGACAGAAACACTGAAGCTTTCTTT
TRBJ2-7 TRBD1 . TRBV18 CASSPTGPLREQYF TGTGCCAGCTCACCGACAGGGCCCTTACGCGAGCAGTACTTC
TRBJ2-7 TRBD2 . TRBV5-4 CASSGTSIYEQYF TGTGCCAGCAGCGGGACTAGTATCTACGAGCAGTACTTC
TRBJ1-4 . . TRBV19 CASKRVDEEKLFF TGTGCCAGTAAACGGGTAGATGAAGAAAAACTGTTTTTT
TRBJ1-5 . . TRBV3-1/TRBV3-2 CASSLQADQPQHF TGTGCCAGCAGCCTCCAAGCCGATCAGCCCCAGCATTTT
TRBJ1-1 TRBD1 . TRBV5-1 CASSSSATGGFTEAFF TGCGCCAGCAGCTCCTCCGCGACAGGGGGCTTCACTGAAGCTTTCTTT
TRBJ2-7 TRBD1 . TRBV14 CACSQPGTGVLGQYF TGTGCCTGCTCCCAACCTGGGACAGGGGTTTTGGGGCAGTACTTC
TRBJ1-4 . . TRBV2 CASSEDRLATNEKLFF TGTGCCAGCAGTGAGGACAGACTAGCAACTAATGAAAAACTGTTTTTT
TRBJ1-1 . once TRBV7-2 CASSFRGGAGPDTEAFF TGTGCCAGCAGCTTTAGGGGGGGCGCGGGACCCGACACTGAAGCTTTCTTT
TRBJ2-7 . . TRBV14 CASSQGGQLGTF TGTGCCAGCAGCCAAGGGGGGCAACTAGGCACATTC
TRBJ2-3 . . TRBV28 CASSPSQNLDTDTQYF TGTGCCAGCAGTCCATCCCAAAACCTGGACACAGATACGCAGTATTTT
TRBJ2-7 . once TRBV7-2 CASSWDIGYEQYF TGTGCCAGCAGCTGGGACATAGGCTACGAGCAGTACTTC
TRBJ1-2 . . TRBV29-1 CSAAGGRYGYTF TGCAGCGCTGCGGGCGGACGCTATGGCTACACCTTC